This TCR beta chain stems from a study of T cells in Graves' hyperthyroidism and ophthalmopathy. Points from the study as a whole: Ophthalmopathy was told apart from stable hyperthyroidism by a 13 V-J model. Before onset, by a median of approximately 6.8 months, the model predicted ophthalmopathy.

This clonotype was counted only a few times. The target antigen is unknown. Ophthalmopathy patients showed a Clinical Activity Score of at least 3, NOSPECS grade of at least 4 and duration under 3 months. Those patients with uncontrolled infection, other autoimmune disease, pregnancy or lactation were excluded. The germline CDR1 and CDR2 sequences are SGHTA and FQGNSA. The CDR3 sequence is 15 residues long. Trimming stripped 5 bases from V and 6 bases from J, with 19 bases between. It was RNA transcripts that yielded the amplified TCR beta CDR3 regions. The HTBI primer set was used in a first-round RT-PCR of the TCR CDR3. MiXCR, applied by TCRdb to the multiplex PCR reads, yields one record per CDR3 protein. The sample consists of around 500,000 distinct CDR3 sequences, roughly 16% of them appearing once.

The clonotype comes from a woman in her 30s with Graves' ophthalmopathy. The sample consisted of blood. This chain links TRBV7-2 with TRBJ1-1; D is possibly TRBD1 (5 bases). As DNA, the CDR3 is TGTGCCAGCAGCCTCCAGACGGGGGGGAGCGCTGAAGCTTTCTTT. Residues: CASSLQTGGSAEAFF.